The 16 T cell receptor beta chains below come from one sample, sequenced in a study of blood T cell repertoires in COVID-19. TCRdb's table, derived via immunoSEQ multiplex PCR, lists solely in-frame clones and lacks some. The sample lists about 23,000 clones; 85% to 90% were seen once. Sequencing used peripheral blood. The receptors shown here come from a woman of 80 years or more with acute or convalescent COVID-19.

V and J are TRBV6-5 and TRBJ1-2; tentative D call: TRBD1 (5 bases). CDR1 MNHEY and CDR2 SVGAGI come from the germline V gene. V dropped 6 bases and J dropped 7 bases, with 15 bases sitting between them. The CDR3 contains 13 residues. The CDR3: CASRPGLRGGYTF. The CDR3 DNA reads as TGTGCCAGCAGGCCAGGGTTACGTGGTGGCTACACCTTC.

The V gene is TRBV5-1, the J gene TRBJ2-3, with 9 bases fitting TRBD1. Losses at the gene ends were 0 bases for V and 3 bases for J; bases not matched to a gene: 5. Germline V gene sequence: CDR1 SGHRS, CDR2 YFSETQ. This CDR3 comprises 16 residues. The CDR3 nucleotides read TGCGCCAGCAGCTTGGACAGGGGGCTTTTGACAGATACGCAGTATTTT. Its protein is CASSLDRGLLTDTQYF.

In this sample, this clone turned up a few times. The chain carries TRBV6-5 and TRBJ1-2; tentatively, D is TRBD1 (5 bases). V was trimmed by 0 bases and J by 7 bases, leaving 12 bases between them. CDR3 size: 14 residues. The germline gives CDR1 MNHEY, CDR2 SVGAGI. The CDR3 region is CASSYSGDLGGYTF. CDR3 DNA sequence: TGTGCCAGCAGTTACTCAGGGGATTTGGGTGGCTACACCTTC.

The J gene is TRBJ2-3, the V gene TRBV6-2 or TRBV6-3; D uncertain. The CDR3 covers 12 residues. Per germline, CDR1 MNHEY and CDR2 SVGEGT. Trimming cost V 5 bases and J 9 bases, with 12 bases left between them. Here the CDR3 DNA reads TGTGCCAGCAGTACATCACCAAACACGCAGTATTTT. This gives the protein CASSTSPNTQYF.

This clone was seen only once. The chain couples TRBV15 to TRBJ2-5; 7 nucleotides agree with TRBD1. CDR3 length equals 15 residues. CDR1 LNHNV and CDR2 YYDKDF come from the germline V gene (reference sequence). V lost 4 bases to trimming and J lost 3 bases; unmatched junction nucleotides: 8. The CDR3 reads CATSKQGNYEETQYF. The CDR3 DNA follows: TGTGCCACCAGCAAACAGGGGAATTACGAAGAGACCCAGTACTTC.

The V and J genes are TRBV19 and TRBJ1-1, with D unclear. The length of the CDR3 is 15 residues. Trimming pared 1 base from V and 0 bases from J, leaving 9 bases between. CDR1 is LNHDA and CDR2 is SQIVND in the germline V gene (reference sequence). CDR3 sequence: CASSIVGGVNTEAFF. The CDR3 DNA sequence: TGTGCCAGTAGTATAGTAGGCGGGGTGAACACTGAAGCTTTCTTT.

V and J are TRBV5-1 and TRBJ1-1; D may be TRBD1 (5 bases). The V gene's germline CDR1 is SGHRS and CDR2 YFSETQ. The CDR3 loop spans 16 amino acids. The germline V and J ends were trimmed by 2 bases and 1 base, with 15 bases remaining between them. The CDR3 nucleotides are TGCGCCAGCAGCTTCTTGGGAGGGGCCGGGAACACTGAAGCTTTCTTT. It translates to CASSFLGGAGNTEAFF.

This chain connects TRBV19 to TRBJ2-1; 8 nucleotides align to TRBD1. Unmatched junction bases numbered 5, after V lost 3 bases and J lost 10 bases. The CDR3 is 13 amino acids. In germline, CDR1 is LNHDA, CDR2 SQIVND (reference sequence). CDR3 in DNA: TGTGCCAGTAGTATTAATCGACAGGGGGAGCAGTTCTTC. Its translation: CASSINRQGEQFF.

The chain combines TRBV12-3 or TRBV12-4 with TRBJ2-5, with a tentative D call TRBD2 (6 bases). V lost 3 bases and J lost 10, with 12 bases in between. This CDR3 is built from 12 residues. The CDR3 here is CASSFRRGDQYF. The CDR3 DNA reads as TGTGCCAGCAGTTTCCGGCGGGGTGACCAGTACTTC.

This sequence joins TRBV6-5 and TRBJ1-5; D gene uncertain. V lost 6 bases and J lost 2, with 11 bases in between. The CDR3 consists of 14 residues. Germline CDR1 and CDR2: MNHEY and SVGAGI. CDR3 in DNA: TGTGCCAGCAGGGAGTGGAGGGGCAATCAGCCCCAGCATTTT. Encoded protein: CASREWRGNQPQHF.

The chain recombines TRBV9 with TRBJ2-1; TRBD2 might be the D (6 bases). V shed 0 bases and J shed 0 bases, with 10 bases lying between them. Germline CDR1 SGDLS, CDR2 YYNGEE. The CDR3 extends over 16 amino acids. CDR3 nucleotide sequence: TGTGCCAGCAGCGTAGCTAGCGATAGCTCCTACAATGAGCAGTTCTTC. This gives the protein CASSVASDSSYNEQFF.

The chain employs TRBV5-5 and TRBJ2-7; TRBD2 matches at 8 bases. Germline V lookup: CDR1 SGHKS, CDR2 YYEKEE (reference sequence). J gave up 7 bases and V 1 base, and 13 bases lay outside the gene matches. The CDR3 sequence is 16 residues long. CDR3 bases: TGTGCCAGCAGCTTGCAATCGGGAGGGGGTGTGAGGGAGCAGTACTTC. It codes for CASSLQSGGGVREQYF.

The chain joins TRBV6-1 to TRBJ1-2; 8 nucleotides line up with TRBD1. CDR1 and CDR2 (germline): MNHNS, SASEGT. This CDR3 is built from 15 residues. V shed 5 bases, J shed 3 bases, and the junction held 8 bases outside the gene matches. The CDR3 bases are TGTGCCAGCAGTTCCTTACTGACAGGGGACTATGGCTACACCTTC. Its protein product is CASSSLLTGDYGYTF.

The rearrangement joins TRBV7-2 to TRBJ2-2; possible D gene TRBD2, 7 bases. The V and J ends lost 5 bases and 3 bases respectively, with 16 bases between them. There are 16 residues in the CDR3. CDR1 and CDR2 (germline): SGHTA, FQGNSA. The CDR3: CASSQAGADYTGELFF. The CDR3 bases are TGTGCCAGCAGCCAGGCGGGGGCAGATTACACCGGGGAGCTGTTTTTT.

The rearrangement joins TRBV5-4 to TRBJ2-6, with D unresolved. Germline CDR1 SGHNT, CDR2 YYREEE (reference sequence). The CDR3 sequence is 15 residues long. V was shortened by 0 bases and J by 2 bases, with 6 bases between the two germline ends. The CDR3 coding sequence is TGTGCCAGCAGCTTGGGAGTCCCTGGGGCCAACGTCCTGACTTTC. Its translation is CASSLGVPGANVLTF.

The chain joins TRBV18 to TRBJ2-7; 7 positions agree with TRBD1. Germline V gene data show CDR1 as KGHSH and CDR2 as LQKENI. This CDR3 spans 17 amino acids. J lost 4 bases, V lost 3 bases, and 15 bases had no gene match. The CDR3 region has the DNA TGTGCCAGCTCACCCTACCCATCCGGGACAGACCTATACGAGCAGTACTTC. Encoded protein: CASSPYPSGTDLYEQYF. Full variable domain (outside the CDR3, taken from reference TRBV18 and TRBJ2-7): NAGVMQNPRHLVRRRGQEARLRCSPMKGHSHVYWYRQLPEEGLKFMVYLQKENIIDESGMPKERFSAEFPKEGPSILRIQQVVRGDSAAYFCASSPYPSGTDLYEQYFGPGTRLTVT.